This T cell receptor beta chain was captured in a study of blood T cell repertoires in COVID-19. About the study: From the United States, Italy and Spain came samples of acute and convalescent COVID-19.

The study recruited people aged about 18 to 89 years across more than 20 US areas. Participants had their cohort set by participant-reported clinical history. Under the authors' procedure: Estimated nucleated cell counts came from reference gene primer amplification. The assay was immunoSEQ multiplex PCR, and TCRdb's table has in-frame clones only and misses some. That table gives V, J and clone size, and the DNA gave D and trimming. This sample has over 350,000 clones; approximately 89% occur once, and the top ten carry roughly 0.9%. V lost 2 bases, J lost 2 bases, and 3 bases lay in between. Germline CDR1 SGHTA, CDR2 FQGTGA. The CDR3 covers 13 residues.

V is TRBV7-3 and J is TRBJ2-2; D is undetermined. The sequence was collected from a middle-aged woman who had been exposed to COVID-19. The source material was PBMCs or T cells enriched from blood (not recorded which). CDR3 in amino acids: CASSLRNTGELFF. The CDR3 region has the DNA TGTGCCAGCAGCTTACGTAACACCGGGGAGCTGTTTTTT.